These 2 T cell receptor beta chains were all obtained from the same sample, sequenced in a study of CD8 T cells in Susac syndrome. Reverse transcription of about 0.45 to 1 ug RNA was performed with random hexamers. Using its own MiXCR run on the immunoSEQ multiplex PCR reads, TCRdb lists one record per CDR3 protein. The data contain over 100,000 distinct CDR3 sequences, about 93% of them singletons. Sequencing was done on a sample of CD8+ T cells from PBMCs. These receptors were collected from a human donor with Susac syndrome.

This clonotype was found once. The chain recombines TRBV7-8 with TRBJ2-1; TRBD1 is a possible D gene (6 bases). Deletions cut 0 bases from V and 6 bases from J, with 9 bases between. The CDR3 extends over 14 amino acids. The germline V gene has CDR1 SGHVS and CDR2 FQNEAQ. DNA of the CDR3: TGTGCCAGCAGCTTAGCGCCCAGGGGCAATGAGCAGTTCTTC. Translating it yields CASSLAPRGNEQFF. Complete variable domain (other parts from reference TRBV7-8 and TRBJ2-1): GAGVSQSPRYKVAKRGQDVALRCDPISGHVSLFWYQQALGQGPEFLTYFQNEAQLDKSGLPSDRFFAERPEGSVSTLKIQRTQQEDSAVYLCASSLAPRGNEQFFGPGTRLTVL.

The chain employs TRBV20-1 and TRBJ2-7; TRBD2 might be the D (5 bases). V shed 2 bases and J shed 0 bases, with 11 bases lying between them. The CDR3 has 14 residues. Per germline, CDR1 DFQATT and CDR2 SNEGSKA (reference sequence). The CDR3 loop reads CSARLVGSSYEQYF. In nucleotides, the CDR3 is TGCAGTGCTAGACTAGTTGGGAGCTCCTACGAGCAGTACTTC.